The T cell receptor beta chain under discussion was sequenced for a study of graft-versus-host responses after intestinal transplantation. This clone came up a few times. The repertoire was sequenced with immunoSEQ multiplex PCR; TCRdb's copy has only in-frame clones and lacks some. Of 8,000 to 9,500 clones listed, roughly 29% are singletons. The origin of this receptor is a human patient who received an intestinal transplant. Sequenced material: alloreactive CD4+ T cells from a mixed lymphocyte reaction culture, taken before intestinal transplant. Described subset: CFSE-low proliferating T cells sorted from roughly 6-day pre-transplant mixed lymphocyte reaction (GvH or HvG direction).

The DNA for the CDR3 is TGTGCCAGCAGCAAAGACTGCACAACAGGGGAGATGGGTAATTCACCCCTCCACTTT. It translates to CASSKDCTTGEMGNSPLHF. The V gene is TRBV21-1, the J gene TRBJ1-6; TRBD1, as called in the table, went unchecked against the DNA. TRBV21-1 is noted as a pseudogene. The CDR3 is 19 amino acids.